This T cell receptor (beta chain) was captured by sequencing in a study of CD8 T cells in Susac syndrome. The wider study: There were roughly six sequenced Susac syndrome patients with active disease and about 8 in remission.

CDR3 length: 14 residues. V was clipped by 5 bases and J by 2 bases, with 11 bases between them. Germline V lookup: CDR1 SGHTA, CDR2 FQGNSA. Random hexamers were used to reverse transcribe the RNA input (roughly 0.5 to 1 ug). Amplification of TCR beta CDR3 spanned 54 Vbeta and 13 Jbeta via immunoSEQ multiplex PCR. Via MiXCR, TCRdb re-called the immunoSEQ multiplex PCR reads, giving one row per CDR3 protein. The repertoire holds 200,000 to 250,000 distinct CDR3 sequences, with 94% as singletons. TCR beta from blood CD8+ and CD4+ T cells was sequenced. The sample taken for sequencing was CD4+ T cells from PBMCs. This rearrangement joins TRBV7-2 to TRBJ2-3; D gene unclear. This receptor was taken from a human donor with Susac syndrome. The CDR3 sequence is CASSPEAYTDTQYF. The CDR3 bases are TGTGCCAGCAGCCCTGAAGCGTACACAGATACGCAGTATTTT.